This T cell receptor (beta chain) was captured in a study of T cell clonotyping in hematopoietic cell transplantation. Only one count was recorded for this clone. Measured with immunoSEQ multiplex PCR; TCRdb has only the in-frame clones, and not every one. This table holds 5,500 to 7,000 clones, less than 90% found once. Recipient blood drawn about 28 days pretransplant and days 30, 100, 180 after. Germline V gene lookup returns CDR1 MNHNS and CDR2 SASEGT. V lost 7 bases and J 5 bases, leaving 17 bases between the germline ends. This CDR3 comprises 14 residues. The TCR originated in a female patient in her 50s who had an allogeneic stem cell transplant from an unrelated donor, so the T cells may come from the graft donor. Some clones in this sample may be carry-over from other donors' samples. The chain joins TRBV6-1 to TRBJ2-5; no reliable D call. Sequencing was performed on peripheral blood mononuclear cells, taken 180 days after allogeneic stem cell transplant. CDR3 nucleotide sequence: TGTGCCAGCATAATAGGAAATCTAGGGGAGACCCAGTACTTC. It specifies CASIIGNLGETQYF.